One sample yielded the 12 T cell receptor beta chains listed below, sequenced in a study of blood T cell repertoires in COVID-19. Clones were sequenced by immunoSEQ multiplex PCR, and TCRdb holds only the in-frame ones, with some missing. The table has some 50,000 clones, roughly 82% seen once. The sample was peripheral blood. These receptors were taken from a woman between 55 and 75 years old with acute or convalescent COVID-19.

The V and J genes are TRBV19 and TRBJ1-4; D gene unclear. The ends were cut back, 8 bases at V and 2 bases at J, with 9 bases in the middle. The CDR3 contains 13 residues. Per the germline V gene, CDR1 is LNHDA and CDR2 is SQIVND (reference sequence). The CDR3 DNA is TGTGCCAGTCAAGCGAGGACTAATGAAAAACTGTTTTTT. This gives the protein CASQARTNEKLFF.

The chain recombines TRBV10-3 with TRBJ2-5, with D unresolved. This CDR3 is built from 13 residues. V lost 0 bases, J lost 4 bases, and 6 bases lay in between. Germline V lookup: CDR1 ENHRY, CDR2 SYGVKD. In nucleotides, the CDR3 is TGTGCCATCAGTGAGTCTCCCGGAGAGACCCAGTACTTC. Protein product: CAISESPGETQYF.

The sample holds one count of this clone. The chain's CDR3 is CASSLRRGIVREKLFF. In DNA form, the CDR3 reads TGTGCCAGCAGCTTACGCCGGGGGATTGTCAGGGAAAAACTGTTTTTT. The V and J genes are TRBV5-8 and TRBJ1-4; D may be TRBD1 (5 bases). V was clipped by 2 bases and J by 8 bases, with 19 bases between them. The CDR3 contains 16 residues. CDR1 is SGHTS, CDR2 YDEGEE, per germline.

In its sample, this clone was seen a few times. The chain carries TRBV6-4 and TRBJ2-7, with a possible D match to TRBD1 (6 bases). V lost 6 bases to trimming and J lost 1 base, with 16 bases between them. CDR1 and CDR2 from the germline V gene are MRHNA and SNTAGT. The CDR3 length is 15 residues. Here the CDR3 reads CASREIRTGSYEQYF. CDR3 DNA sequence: TGTGCCAGCAGGGAAATTAGAACAGGGTCCTACGAGCAGTACTTC.

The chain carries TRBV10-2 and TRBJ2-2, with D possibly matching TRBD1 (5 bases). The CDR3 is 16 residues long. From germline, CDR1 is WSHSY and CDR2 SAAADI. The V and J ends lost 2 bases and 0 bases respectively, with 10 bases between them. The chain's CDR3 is CASSERYRSNTGELFF. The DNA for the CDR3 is TGCGCCAGCAGTGAGAGGTACAGGTCGAACACCGGGGAGCTGTTTTTT.

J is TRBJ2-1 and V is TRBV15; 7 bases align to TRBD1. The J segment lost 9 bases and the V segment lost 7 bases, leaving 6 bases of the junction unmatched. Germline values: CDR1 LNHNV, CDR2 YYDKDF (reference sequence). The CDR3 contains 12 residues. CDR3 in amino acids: CATTDRVSEQFF. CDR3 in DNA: TGTGCCACCACTGACAGGGTGAGTGAGCAGTTCTTC.

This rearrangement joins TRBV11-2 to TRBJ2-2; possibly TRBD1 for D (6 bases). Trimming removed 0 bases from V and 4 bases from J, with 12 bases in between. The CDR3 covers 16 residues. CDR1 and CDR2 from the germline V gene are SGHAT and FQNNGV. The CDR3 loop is CASSLDRSGVTGELFF. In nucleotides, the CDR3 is TGTGCCAGCAGCTTAGATCGGTCAGGGGTCACCGGGGAGCTGTTTTTT.

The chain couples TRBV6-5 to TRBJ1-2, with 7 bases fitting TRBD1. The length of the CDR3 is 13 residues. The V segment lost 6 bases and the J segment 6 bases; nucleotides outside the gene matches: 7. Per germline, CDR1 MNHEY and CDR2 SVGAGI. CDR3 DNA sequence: TGTGCCAGCAGGCAGCAGGGGGTTGATGGCTACACCTTC. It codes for CASRQQGVDGYTF.

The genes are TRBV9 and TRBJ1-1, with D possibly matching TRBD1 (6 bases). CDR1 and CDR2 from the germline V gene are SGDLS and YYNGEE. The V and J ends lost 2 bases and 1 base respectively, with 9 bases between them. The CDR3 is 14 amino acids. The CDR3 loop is CASSVQQGNTEAFF. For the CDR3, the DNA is TGTGCCAGCAGCGTCCAACAGGGGAACACTGAAGCTTTCTTT.

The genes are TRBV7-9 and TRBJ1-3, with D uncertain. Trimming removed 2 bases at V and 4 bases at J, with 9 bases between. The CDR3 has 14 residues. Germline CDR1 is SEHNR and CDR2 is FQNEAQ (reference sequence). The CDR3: CASSLTSVGNTIYF. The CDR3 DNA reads TGTGCCAGCAGCTTAACATCCGTCGGAAACACCATATATTTT.

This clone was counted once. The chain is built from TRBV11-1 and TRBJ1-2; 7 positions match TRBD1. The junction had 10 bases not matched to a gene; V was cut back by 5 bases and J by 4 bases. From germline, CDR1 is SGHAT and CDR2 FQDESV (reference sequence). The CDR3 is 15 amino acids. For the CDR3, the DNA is TGTGCCAGCAGCGCTTCTAGGACAGGAGTCTATGGCTACACCTTC. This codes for CASSASRTGVYGYTF.

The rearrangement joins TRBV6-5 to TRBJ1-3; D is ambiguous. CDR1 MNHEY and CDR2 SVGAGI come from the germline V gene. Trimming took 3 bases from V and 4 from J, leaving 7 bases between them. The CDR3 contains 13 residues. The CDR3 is CASSYAYGNTIYF. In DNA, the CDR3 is TGTGCCAGCAGTTATGCGTACGGAAACACCATATATTTT.